The 15 T cell receptor beta chains below come from one sample, sequenced in a study of T cell responses to AZD1222 COVID-19 vaccine (TCRdb year 2021). Library prep was done by the immunoSEQ multiplex PCR assay. Entries here come from immuneACCESS through TCRdb and include only in-frame sequences with V and J called. Some clones fail to appear in such tables; in the studies checked, an unresolved V gene covers under half of the shortfall, and the cause of the remainder is unknown. This sample gives roughly 80,000 clones in total; approximately 88% of them show up just once. 9.5% to 13% of the sample is in the top ten clones. The time point tag for this specimen amounts to: about 28 days (+/-7) after the second vaccine dose. Sequencing used peripheral blood, obtained 28 days after the second AZD1222 dose. All receptors come from an adult who received the AZD1222 COVID-19 vaccine.

The chain employs TRBV6-1 and TRBJ1-2; 9 positions match TRBD1. The ends lost 3 bases at V and 4 bases at J; junction bases unmatched: 3. The germline V gene has CDR1 MNHNS and CDR2 SASEGT. The CDR3 is 14 residues long. The CDR3 nucleotides are TGTGCCAGCAGTGAGGGACAGGGCATCTATGGCTACACCTTC. Amino acid sequence: CASSEGQGIYGYTF.

The chain combines TRBV2 with TRBJ2-5, with 12 positions matching TRBD1. This CDR3 has 16 residues. After removal of 6 bases from V and 4 bases from J, the junction contained 9 bases not matched to a gene. Germline V lookup: CDR1 SNHLY, CDR2 FYNNEI. In DNA form, the CDR3 reads TGTGCCAGCAGGAAGGGGACAGGGGGCCGGGGAGAGACCCAGTACTTC. It yields the protein CASRKGTGGRGETQYF.

The chain couples TRBV3-1 (or the pseudogene TRBV3-2) to TRBJ1-6; weak D call: TRBD1 (5 bases). Germline lookup yields CDR1 LGHDT and CDR2 YNNKEL (reference sequence). Trimming took 0 bases from V and 7 from J, leaving 19 bases between them. The CDR3 spans 18 residues. The CDR3 DNA reads as TGTGCCAGCAGCCAAGAGGGTGCCGCGGGGGGTTTAAATTCACCCCTCCACTTT. Translating it yields CASSQEGAAGGLNSPLHF.

This chain uses TRBV25-1 with TRBJ2-7; tentatively, D is TRBD2 (5 bases). V was pared by 3 bases and J by 6 bases, with 6 bases between. The length of the CDR3 is 11 residues. Germline V gives CDR1 MGHDK, CDR2 SYGVNS. The chain's CDR3 is CASSEEVEQYF. CDR3 DNA sequence: TGTGCCAGCAGTGAGGAGGTCGAGCAGTACTTC.

This clone has only one observation. The chain couples TRBV7-9 to TRBJ1-5; weak D call: TRBD1 (6 bases). With 5 bases removed from V and 9 bases from J, the gap between germline ends came to 23 bases. Germline loops: CDR1 SEHNR, CDR2 FQNEAQ (reference sequence). The CDR3 spans 16 residues. CDR3 nucleotide sequence: TGTGCCAGCAGCCGTGAACTGACAGGATTTGGTGGGCCCCAGCATTTT. This gives the protein CASSRELTGFGGPQHF.

This clone came up once. The rearrangement links TRBV30 to TRBJ2-1, with a possible D match to TRBD1 (6 bases). Trimming cost V 1 base and J 4 bases, with 8 bases left between them. The germline V gene has CDR1 GTSNPN and CDR2 SVGIG (reference sequence). The CDR3 runs 13 residues. The CDR3 region is CAWSADSYNEQFF. CDR3 nucleotide sequence: TGTGCCTGGAGTGCGGACAGTTACAATGAGCAGTTCTTC.

V and J are TRBV11-2 and TRBJ2-5; the D gene is possibly TRBD2 (7 bases). Germline-derived CDR1 and CDR2 are SGHAT and FQNNGV. The CDR3 has 16 amino acids. The V end was cut by 3 bases, the J end by 5 bases, with 19 bases between. The CDR3 sequence is CASSLREGGAEETQYF. The CDR3 DNA sequence: TGTGCCAGCAGCTTGCGAGAGGGGGGGGCCGAGGAGACCCAGTACTTC. Based on the CDR3 plus reference TRBV11-2 and TRBJ2-5, the full variable domain is EAGVAQSPRYKIIEKRQSVAFWCNPISGHATLYWYQQILGQGPKLLIQFQNNGVVDDSQLPKDRFSAERLKGVDSTLKIQPAKLEDSAVYLCASSLREGGAEETQYFGPGTRLLVL.

V and J are TRBV4-3 and TRBJ2-7; the D is unclear. Germline V lookup: CDR1 LGHNA, CDR2 YSLEER. The CDR3 loop spans 13 amino acids. The ends were cut back, 1 base at V and 1 base at J, with 5 bases in the middle. CDR3: CASSQGVSYEQYF. For the CDR3, the DNA is TGCGCCAGCAGCCAAGGCGTGTCCTACGAGCAGTACTTC.

This chain uses TRBV29-1 with TRBJ2-1; 10 nucleotides match TRBD2. The germline CDR1 and CDR2 sequences are SQVTM and ANQGSEA. V shed 6 bases and J 7 bases; nucleotides not matched to a gene: 15. The CDR3 has 16 amino acids. DNA for the CDR3: TGCAGCGTGGGTAAAGGCCTAGCGGGGGTAGGGAATGAGCAGTTCTTC. Encoded protein: CSVGKGLAGVGNEQFF.

The rearrangement joins TRBV20-1 to TRBJ2-1; D unresolved. In germline, CDR1 is DFQATT, CDR2 SNEGSKA (reference sequence). The length of the CDR3 is 13 residues. V lost 3 bases and J 7 bases, leaving 13 bases between the germline ends. CDR3 sequence: CSASFPNSNEQFF. The CDR3 bases are TGCAGTGCTAGTTTCCCAAATAGTAATGAGCAGTTCTTC.

This chain joins TRBV9 and TRBJ2-1, with 8 bases matching TRBD1. Germline trimming cut 4 bases from V and 7 bases from J; bases unmatched to any gene: 7. The CDR3 has 14 amino acids. Per germline, CDR1 SGDLS and CDR2 YYNGEE. The CDR3 nucleotides read TGTGCCAGCAGCCCCGGACAGGGATCGAATGAGCAGTTCTTC. The encoded protein is CASSPGQGSNEQFF.

The V and J genes are TRBV6-2 or TRBV6-3 and TRBJ2-7; a weak D match, TRBD1 (6 bases). V gave up 9 bases and J gave up 4 bases, with 13 bases separating them. This CDR3 spans 12 amino acids. CDR1 is MNHEY and CDR2 is SVGEGT in the germline V gene. Written as DNA, the CDR3 is TGTGCCAGTAGCCGACAGGTGTACGAGCAGTACTTC. It codes for CASSRQVYEQYF.

This chain links TRBV5-1 with TRBJ1-2, with D possibly TRBD1 on 6 matching bases. Deletions cut 10 bases from V and 5 bases from J, with 12 bases between. The CDR3 runs to 11 residues. Germline V gene data show CDR1 as SGHRS and CDR2 as YFSETQ. CDR3: CASGEGYGYTF. The CDR3 nucleotides are TGCGCCTCAGGGGAAGGGTATGGCTACACCTTC. Full variable domain (rest looked up from reference TRBV5-1 and TRBJ1-2): KAGVTQTPRYLIKTRGQQVTLSCSPISGHRSVSWYQQTPGQGLQFLFEYFSETQRNKGNFPGRFSGRQFSNSRSEMNVSTLELGDSALYLCASGEGYGYTFGSGTRLTVV.

The chain couples TRBV4-3 to TRBJ2-3; D is unresolved. This CDR3 contains 13 residues. Trimming pared 4 bases from V and 6 bases from J, leaving 11 bases between. Germline CDR1 LGHNA, CDR2 YSLEER. The CDR3 sequence is CASSPPDRDTQYF. Written as DNA, the CDR3 is TGCGCCAGCAGCCCTCCCGATCGGGATACGCAGTATTTT.

V usage is TRBV27 and J usage is TRBJ2-7; the match to TRBD1 covers 9 bases. The CDR3 has 14 amino acids. J gave up 5 bases and V 6 bases, and 8 bases lay outside the gene matches. Germline V gene sequence: CDR1 MNHEY, CDR2 SMNVEV (reference sequence). The DNA for the CDR3 is TGTGCCAGCAGCCGACAGGGGGGGGAAAACGAGCAGTACTTC. Translating it yields CASSRQGGENEQYF.